This TCR beta chain was identified during a study of OX40 agonist ivuxolimab in advanced cancers. Sequencing used immunoSEQ multiplex PCR; TCRdb keeps in-frame clones, though not all of them. The sample contains approximately 58,000 clones, 70% to 90% of which appear only once. Germline loops: CDR1 SQVTM, CDR2 ANQGSEA. The length of the CDR3 is 15 residues. Trimming took off 2 bases at V and 7 bases at J, with 20 bases between the two ends. The chain employs TRBV29-1 and TRBJ1-2; D possibly corresponds to TRBD1 (6 bases). Sequences were derived from CD4+ or CD8+ T cells sorted from blood, sampled in a trial of the OX40 agonist ivuxolimab. The sequence came from an adult with an advanced solid tumor such as melanoma, head and neck, liver or kidney cancer. The CDR3 nucleotides are TGCAGCGTTGAAAGAGACGGCAGGGGATCCGGTGGCTACACCTTC. Amino acid sequence: CSVERDGRGSGGYTF.